The 22 T cell receptor beta chains below were found in one sample sequenced in a study of cytomegalovirus exposure and HLA in healthy donors. Researchers ran the PCR with 60 Vbeta and 13 Jbeta primers. Sequencing used immunoSEQ multiplex PCR; TCRdb keeps in-frame clones, though not all of them. Counted here are 150,000 to 200,000 clones, roughly three quarters occurring once; the ten biggest clones make up about 3.4%. The specimen sequenced was PBMCs. The origin of the receptors is a woman aged 50 to 60 in good health and CMV-seropositive.

The genes are TRBV19 and TRBJ2-2, with a weak D call TRBD1 (7 bases). This CDR3 region has 14 residues. Germline assignment: CDR1 LNHDA and CDR2 SQIVND (reference sequence). Trimming took off 3 bases at V and 6 bases at J, with 11 bases between the two ends. CDR3 in DNA: TGTGCCAGTAGTATCTCCAGGGGGGCCGGGGAGCTGTTTTTT. Its translation: CASSISRGAGELFF.

This chain uses TRBV6-5 with TRBJ2-1; 14 positions agree with TRBD2. CDR1 MNHEY and CDR2 SVGAGI come from the germline V gene. Losses at the gene ends were 5 bases for V and 7 bases for J; bases not matched to a gene: 4. The CDR3 contains 15 residues. CDR3 in DNA: TGTGCCAGCAGTCGCGGGACTAGCGGGGGTAATGAGCAGTTCTTC. Its translation: CASSRGTSGGNEQFF.

The chain uses TRBV29-1 and TRBJ2-3, with 11 bases identical to TRBD2. Germline values: CDR1 SQVTM, CDR2 ANQGSEA. V lost 7 bases, J lost 4 bases, and 7 bases stayed unmatched. The CDR3 has 14 amino acids. The CDR3 protein is CSGQLAGAADTQYF. In nucleotides, the CDR3 is TGCAGCGGCCAACTAGCGGGAGCCGCAGATACGCAGTATTTT.

The chain uses TRBV5-1 and TRBJ1-1, with D uncertain. This CDR3 is 14 amino acids long. Trimming pared 2 bases from V and 3 bases from J, leaving 11 bases between. CDR1 and CDR2 from the germline V gene are SGHRS and YFSETQ. CDR3 in amino acids: CASSFTGEDTEAFF. The CDR3 DNA reads TGCGCCAGCAGCTTTACGGGAGAGGACACTGAAGCTTTCTTT.

The CDR3 DNA follows: TGTGCCAGCAGAGGGGATTCCTATGGCTACACCTTC. Translating gives CASRGDSYGYTF. This chain joins TRBV9 and TRBJ1-2; D is perhaps TRBD1 (5 bases). This CDR3 contains 12 residues. The V gene lost 5 bases and the J gene lost 4 bases, with 9 bases spanning the gap. Germline values: CDR1 SGDLS, CDR2 YYNGEE.

The chain combines TRBV29-1 with TRBJ2-5; 8 bases map to TRBD2. The CDR3 runs 14 residues. The germline V gene encodes CDR1 SQVTM and CDR2 ANQGSEA. After removal of 2 bases from V and 3 bases from J, the junction contained 5 bases not matched to a gene. In DNA, the CDR3 is TGCAGCGTTGAAACCTTTAGCGGGGAAGAGACCCAGTACTTC. Its translation is CSVETFSGEETQYF.

Comments on this clone: An end of the junction differs from the germline gene, which may be a read error. The genes are TRBV5-6 and TRBJ2-4, with 9 bases identical to TRBD2. CDR1 is SGHDT, CDR2 YYEEEE, per germline. CDR3 length: 17 amino acids. The CDR3 DNA is TGTGCCAGCAGCACCATTAGCGGGGGCTTAGCCAAAAACAGTCAGTACTTC. It codes for CASSTISGGLAKNSQYF.

V is TRBV7-2 and J is TRBJ2-7; 12 bases align to TRBD2. With 5 bases clipped from V and 2 bases from J, the junction kept 4 bases outside the gene matches. Germline V gene data show CDR1 as SGHTA and CDR2 as FQGNSA. There are 15 residues in the CDR3. The CDR3 nucleotides read TGTGCCAGCAGCCTGGCTAGCGGGGGGGCCTACGAGCAGTACTTC. This encodes CASSLASGGAYEQYF. Full variable domain (rest looked up from reference TRBV7-2 and TRBJ2-7): GAGVSQSPSNKVTEKGKDVELRCDPISGHTALYWYRQSLGQGLEFLIYFQGNSAPDKSGLPSDRFSAERTGGSVSTLTIQRTQQEDSAVYLCASSLASGGAYEQYFGPGTRLTVT.

Here the CDR3 DNA reads TGCGCCAGCAGCTTGGTGGGAGCGAGCTACGAGCAGTACTTC. Protein product: CASSLVGASYEQYF. The rearrangement links TRBV5-1 to TRBJ2-7; a weak D match, TRBD2 (5 bases). V was trimmed by 0 bases and J by 3 bases, leaving 10 bases between them. The CDR3 sequence is 14 residues long. Germline V gives CDR1 SGHRS, CDR2 YFSETQ. Looking up the rest from reference TRBV5-1 and TRBJ2-7 gives the full variable domain: KAGVTQTPRYLIKTRGQQVTLSCSPISGHRSVSWYQQTPGQGLQFLFEYFSETQRNKGNFPGRFSGRQFSNSRSEMNVSTLELGDSALYLCASSLVGASYEQYFGPGTRLTVT.

The chain carries TRBV19 and TRBJ2-5; 9 bases are shared with TRBD1. CDR1 and CDR2 from the germline V gene are LNHDA and SQIVND (reference sequence). The V segment lost 1 base and the J segment 2 bases; nucleotides outside the gene matches: 5. The CDR3 runs to 16 residues. The CDR3 sequence is CASSIGRDRAQETQYF. The CDR3 DNA is TGTGCCAGTAGTATAGGCCGGGACAGGGCTCAAGAGACCCAGTACTTC.

The chain links TRBV6-1 to TRBJ1-1, with 7 bases aligning to TRBD1. CDR1 and CDR2 from the germline V gene are MNHNS and SASEGT. This CDR3 is 13 amino acids long. The ends lost 6 bases at V and 4 bases at J; junction bases unmatched: 5. CDR3 protein: CASRLTGRTEAFF. The CDR3 DNA reads TGTGCCAGCAGACTGACAGGGCGCACTGAAGCTTTCTTT.

This chain uses TRBV5-6 with TRBJ1-4, with D possibly TRBD1 on 5 matching bases. The CDR3 is made up of 14 amino acids. The V gene lost 0 bases and the J gene lost 4 bases, with 7 bases spanning the gap. In germline, CDR1 is SGHDT, CDR2 YYEEEE. The CDR3 DNA sequence: TGTGCCAGCAGCTTGGGACAGAGTAATGAAAAACTGTTTTTT. Translating gives CASSLGQSNEKLFF.

This clone came up a few times. The chain uses TRBV29-1 and TRBJ1-4, with D unclear. Trimming shortened V by 6 bases and J by 7 bases, and 18 bases separated the two germline ends. This CDR3 is built from 14 residues. CDR1 and CDR2 from the germline V gene are SQVTM and ANQGSEA. CDR3 coding DNA: TGCAGCGTCCCACACGGGGTTAGTGGTGAAAAACTGTTTTTT. It specifies CSVPHGVSGEKLFF.

The chain links TRBV28 to TRBJ2-7; perhaps TRBD1 as D (6 bases). V was cut by 5 bases and J by 3 bases, with 17 bases left in between. This CDR3 spans 15 amino acids. CDR1 and CDR2 (germline): MDHEN, SYDVKM. This CDR3 is CASSPGTRFIYEQYF. The CDR3 DNA sequence: TGTGCCAGCAGTCCCGGGACAAGGTTCATCTACGAGCAGTACTTC.

This rearrangement joins TRBV21-1 to TRBJ2-1; TRBD2, as called in the table, went unchecked against the DNA. TRBV21-1 corresponds to a pseudogene. The length of the CDR3 is 18 residues. The CDR3: CASSRRNGAEREYNEQFF. In nucleotides, the CDR3 is TGTGCCAGCAGCAGACGAAATGGGGCGGAGCGGGAGTACAATGAGCAGTTCTTC.

The chain uses TRBV30 and TRBJ1-5; tentative D call: TRBD1 (6 bases). With 0 bases removed from V and 7 bases from J, the gap between germline ends came to 7 bases. Per the germline V gene, CDR1 is GTSNPN and CDR2 is SVGIG (reference sequence). This CDR3 region has 12 residues. In DNA, the CDR3 is TGTGCCTGGAGTGTCCAGGGGCAGCCCCAGCATTTT. Amino acid sequence: CAWSVQGQPQHF.

V usage is TRBV11-2 and J usage is TRBJ1-4, with D possibly matching TRBD1 (5 bases). Trimming removed 5 bases at V and 4 bases at J, with 14 bases between. Germline CDR1 SGHAT, CDR2 FQNNGV. This CDR3 is 15 amino acids long. CDR3 region: CASSPPGGDNEKLFF. The CDR3 bases are TGTGCCAGCAGCCCCCCCGGGGGGGATAATGAAAAACTGTTTTTT.

V and J are TRBV11-2 and TRBJ1-6, with no clear D. Per the germline V gene, CDR1 is SGHAT and CDR2 is FQNNGV. CDR3 size: 16 residues. The V end lost 5 bases, the J end lost 6 bases, and 17 bases lay between the germline ends. The DNA for the CDR3 is TGTGCCAGCAGCCTGGAAGGTGGGAGCGGTAATTCACCCCTCCACTTT. Its protein is CASSLEGGSGNSPLHF.

The rearrangement uses TRBV19 and TRBJ1-5; D gene uncertain. This CDR3 contains 13 residues. Trimming pared 7 bases from V and 8 bases from J, leaving 15 bases between. In germline, CDR1 is LNHDA, CDR2 SQIVND (reference sequence). The CDR3 loop reads CASNMPPGKPQHF. The DNA of the CDR3 is TGTGCCAGTAACATGCCCCCGGGAAAGCCCCAGCATTTT. Combining the CDR3 with reference TRBV19 and TRBJ1-5 gives the whole variable domain DGGITQSPKYLFRKEGQNVTLSCEQNLNHDAMYWYRQDPGQGLRLIYYSQIVNDFQKGDIAEGYSVSREKKESFPLTVTSAQKNPTAFYLCASNMPPGKPQHFGDGTRLSIL.

The CDR3 region has the DNA TGTGCCAGCAGCGTAGGAGGCGAGCAGTACTTC. Residues: CASSVGGEQYF. This chain links TRBV9 with TRBJ2-7; D is unclear. This CDR3 is built from 11 residues. V lost 0 bases and J 6 bases, leaving 4 bases between the germline ends. Germline loops: CDR1 SGDLS, CDR2 YYNGEE.

This chain links TRBV11-1 with TRBJ2-5; 7 nucleotides agree with TRBD2. This CDR3 region has 17 residues. Looked up from germline, CDR1 is SGHAT and CDR2 is FQDESV (reference sequence). V shed 5 bases, J shed 3 bases, and the junction held 15 bases outside the gene matches. As DNA, the CDR3 is TGTGCCAGCAGCACCGGACCTAGCGGAACAATTAAAGAGACCCAGTACTTC. It codes for CASSTGPSGTIKETQYF.

The J gene is TRBJ2-1, the V gene TRBV7-2; D unresolved. V was pared by 0 bases and J by 7 bases, with 10 bases between. The germline V gene encodes CDR1 SGHTA and CDR2 FQGNSA. The CDR3 length is 14 residues. The CDR3 is CASSLALPRNEQFF. CDR3 coding DNA: TGTGCCAGCAGCTTAGCTCTCCCCAGAAATGAGCAGTTCTTC.